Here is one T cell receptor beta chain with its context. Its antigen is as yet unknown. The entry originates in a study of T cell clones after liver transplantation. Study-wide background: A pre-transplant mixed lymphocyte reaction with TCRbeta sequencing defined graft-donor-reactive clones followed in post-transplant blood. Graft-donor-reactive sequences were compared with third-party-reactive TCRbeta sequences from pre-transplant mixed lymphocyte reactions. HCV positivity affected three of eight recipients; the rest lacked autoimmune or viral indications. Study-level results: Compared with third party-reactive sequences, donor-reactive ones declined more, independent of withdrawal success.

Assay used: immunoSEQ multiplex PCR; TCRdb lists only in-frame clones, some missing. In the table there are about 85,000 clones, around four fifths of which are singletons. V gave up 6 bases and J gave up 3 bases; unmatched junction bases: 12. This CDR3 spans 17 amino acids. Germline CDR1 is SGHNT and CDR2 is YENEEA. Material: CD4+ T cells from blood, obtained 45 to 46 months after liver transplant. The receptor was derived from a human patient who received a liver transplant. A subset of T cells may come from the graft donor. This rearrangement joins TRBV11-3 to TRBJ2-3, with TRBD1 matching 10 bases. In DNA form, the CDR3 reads TGTGCCAGCAGTTCAGCGGGGCCGGGACAGGGGACAGATACGCAGTATTTT. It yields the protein CASSSAGPGQGTDTQYF.